This TCR beta chain was sequenced for a study of T cell responses to AZD1222 COVID-19 vaccine. With regard to this clone: What it recognizes is unknown. Other nucleotide sequences from this sample produce the same CDR3.

Recipients boosted at about 4 weeks or about 12 weeks are pooled. CDR1 is ENHRY and CDR2 is SYGVKD in the germline V gene. The CDR3 loop spans 13 amino acids. Trimming took 6 bases from V and 5 from J, leaving 11 bases between them. Some clones are missing from TCRdb's copy, which holds only in-frame ones; the method was immunoSEQ multiplex PCR. The sample has about 160,000 clones; over 75% are singletons. Points from the study as a whole: Compared with day 0, the breadth and depth of the Spike-specific TCR repertoire rose significantly after two doses of AZD1222. Clonal diversity was possibly underestimated, and white British individuals and females predominated among donors. Recipients of AZD1222 seropositive at baseline numbered only 5 to 7.

The sequence was obtained from an adult who received the AZD1222 COVID-19 vaccine. This chain joins TRBV10-3 and TRBJ1-5, with a possible D match to TRBD1 (5 bases). The material was peripheral blood, obtained 28 days after the second AZD1222 dose. In DNA, the CDR3 is TGTGCCATCAGAGGCCAGGGCGATCAGCCCCAGCATTTT. It specifies CAIRGQGDQPQHF.